This TCR beta chain was sequenced during a study of blood T cell repertoires in COVID-19. On the study more broadly: COVID-19 samples collected from the United States, Italy and Spain covered acute and convalescent phases. T cells, B-cell-depleted T cells, or PBMCs supplied cDNA or gDNA.

In the authors' workflow: Amplification of reference gene primers was used by the study to estimate nucleated cell counts. TCRdb's copy holds only in-frame clones and misses some; the assay was immunoSEQ multiplex PCR. V, J and clone size reflect that table, while D and trimming were determined from the DNA. The sample consists of 450,000 or so clones, around 91% of them appearing once. Seattle researchers signed up patients amid active infection and tracked them longitudinally. This sequence originates from a woman in her 40s with COVID-19, enrolled during active disease. Sequencing input: peripheral blood.

The CDR3 coding sequence is TGTGCCAGCAGCCTCAGCGGGAGGGTGGTAGCAGATACGCAGTATTTT. It yields the protein CASSLSGRVVADTQYF. The V gene is TRBV11-2, the J gene TRBJ2-3, with TRBD2 matching 10 bases. CDR3 length equals 16 residues. J was trimmed by 4 bases and V by 5 bases; bases with no gene match: 9. Looked up from germline, CDR1 is SGHAT and CDR2 is FQNNGV. The full variable domain, with the rest looked up from reference TRBV11-2 and TRBJ2-3, is EAGVAQSPRYKIIEKRQSVAFWCNPISGHATLYWYQQILGQGPKLLIQFQNNGVVDDSQLPKDRFSAERLKGVDSTLKIQPAKLEDSAVYLCASSLSGRVVADTQYFGPGTRLTVL.